This T cell receptor beta chain was found in a study of vaccination effects on CD4 cells after COVID-19. The overall study: All participants had two doses of either the BNT162b2 or mRNA-1273 vaccine.

On this clone: Antigen unknown.

Sequencing was performed with immunoSEQ multiplex PCR; in TCRdb, only in-frame clones are kept and a portion is missing. The profile covers about 24,000 clones, with 70% to 80% appearing a single time and 16% taken by the ten largest. CDR3 length: 16 amino acids. With V trimmed by 3 bases and J by 2 bases, 10 bases remained unmatched. Germline loops: CDR1 LGHNA, CDR2 YNFKEQ. Prior to sequencing, the ViraFEST assay stimulated PBMC with viral peptide pools, which expanded the antigen-specific CD4+ T cells. Researchers isolated CD4+ T cells once approximately eleven days of culture had elapsed. By PCR, the person was confirmed to have had SARS-CoV-2 infection between March and December 2020.

The gene calls are TRBV4-2 and TRBJ2-7, with 7 bases matching TRBD2. The specimen was CD4+ T cells from PBMCs cultured with SARS-CoV-2 spike peptides, collected before COVID-19 vaccination. The sequence came from a human donor who had a prior SARS-CoV-2 infection. The CDR3 protein is CASSQAGGTTTYEQYF. As DNA, the CDR3 is TGTGCCAGCAGCCAGGCAGGAGGGACTACAACCTACGAGCAGTACTTC.